This record looks at one T cell receptor beta chain sequence and its context. The data originate from a study of blood T cell repertoires in COVID-19. Trimming took off 3 bases at V and 12 bases at J, with 14 bases between the two ends. The CDR3 has 12 residues. The authors' processing: Amplification of reference gene primers was used by the study to estimate nucleated cell counts. Sequenced by immunoSEQ multiplex PCR; TCRdb stores in-frame clones only, minus some. For V, J and clone size, that table is used; D and trimming come from the DNA. Of 150,000 to 200,000 clones in the sample, around 80% were seen once.

Input material: PBMCs or T cells enriched from blood (not recorded which). This clonotype was sampled from a woman between 65 and 79 years old in a cohort exposed to, infected with or recovered from COVID-19 (not recorded which). The chain employs TRBV12-3 or TRBV12-4 and TRBJ1-2; perhaps TRBD1 as D (6 bases). This chain's CDR3 is CASSLSNRVNTF. The CDR3 DNA reads as TGTGCCAGCAGTTTGTCTAACAGGGTGAACACCTTC.